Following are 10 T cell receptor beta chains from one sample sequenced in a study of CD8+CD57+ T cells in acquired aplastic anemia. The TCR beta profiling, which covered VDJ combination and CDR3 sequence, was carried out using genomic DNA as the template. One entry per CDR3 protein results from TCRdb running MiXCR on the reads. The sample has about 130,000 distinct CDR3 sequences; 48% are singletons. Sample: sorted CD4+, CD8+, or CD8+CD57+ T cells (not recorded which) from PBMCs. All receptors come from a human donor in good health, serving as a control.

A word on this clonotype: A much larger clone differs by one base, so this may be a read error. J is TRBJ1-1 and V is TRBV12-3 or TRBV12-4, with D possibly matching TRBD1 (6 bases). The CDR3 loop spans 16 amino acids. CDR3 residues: CASSQSRGFGDTEASF. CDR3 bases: TGTGCCAGCAGTCAATCCAGGGGATTCGGTGACACTGAAGCTTCCTTT.

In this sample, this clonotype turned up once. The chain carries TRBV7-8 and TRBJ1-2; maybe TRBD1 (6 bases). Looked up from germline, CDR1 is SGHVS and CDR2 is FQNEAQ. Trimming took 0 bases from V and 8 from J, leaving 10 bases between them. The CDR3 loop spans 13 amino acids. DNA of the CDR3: TGTGCCAGCAGCTTAGCGCTAAGGGGGGGCTACACCTTC. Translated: CASSLALRGGYTF. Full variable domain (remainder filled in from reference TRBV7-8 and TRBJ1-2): GAGVSQSPRYKVAKRGQDVALRCDPISGHVSLFWYQQALGQGPEFLTYFQNEAQLDKSGLPSDRFFAERPEGSVSTLKIQRTQQEDSAVYLCASSLALRGGYTFGSGTRLTVV.

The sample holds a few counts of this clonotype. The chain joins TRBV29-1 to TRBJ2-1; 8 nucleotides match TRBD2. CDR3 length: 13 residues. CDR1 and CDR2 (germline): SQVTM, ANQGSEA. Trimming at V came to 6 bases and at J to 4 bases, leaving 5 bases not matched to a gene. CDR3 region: CSVALAEYNEQFF. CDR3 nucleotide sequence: TGCAGCGTAGCACTAGCGGAATACAATGAGCAGTTCTTC.

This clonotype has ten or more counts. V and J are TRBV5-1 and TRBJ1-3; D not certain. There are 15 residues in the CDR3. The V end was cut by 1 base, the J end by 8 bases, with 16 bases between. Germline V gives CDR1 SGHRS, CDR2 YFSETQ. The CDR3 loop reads CASSLNLREGDTIYF. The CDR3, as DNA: TGCGCCAGCAGCTTGAATCTGCGCGAGGGAGACACCATATATTTT.

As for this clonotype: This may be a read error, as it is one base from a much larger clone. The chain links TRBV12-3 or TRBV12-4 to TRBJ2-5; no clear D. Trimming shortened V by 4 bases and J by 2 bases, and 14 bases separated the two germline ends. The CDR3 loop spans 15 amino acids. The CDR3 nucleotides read TGTGCCAGCAGTTCCTATTTCGACGGACAAGAGACCCAGTACTTC. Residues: CASSSYFDGQETQYF.

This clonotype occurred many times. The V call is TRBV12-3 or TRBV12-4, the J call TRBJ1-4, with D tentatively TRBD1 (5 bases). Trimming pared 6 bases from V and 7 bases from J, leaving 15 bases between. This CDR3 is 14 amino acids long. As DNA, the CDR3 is TGTGCCAGCAGCCGACAGACATGGGGTGAAAAACTGTTTTTT. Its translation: CASSRQTWGEKLFF.

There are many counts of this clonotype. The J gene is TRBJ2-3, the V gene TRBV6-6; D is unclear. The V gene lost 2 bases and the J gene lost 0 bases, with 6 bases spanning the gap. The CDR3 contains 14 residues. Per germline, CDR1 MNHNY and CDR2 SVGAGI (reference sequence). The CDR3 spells CASSYGQSTDTQYF. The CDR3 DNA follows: TGTGCCAGCAGTTACGGGCAGAGCACAGATACGCAGTATTTT.

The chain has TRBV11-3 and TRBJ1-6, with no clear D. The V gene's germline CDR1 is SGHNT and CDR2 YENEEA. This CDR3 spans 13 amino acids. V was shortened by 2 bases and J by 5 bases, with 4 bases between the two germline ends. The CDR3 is CASSLKDNSPLHF. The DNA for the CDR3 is TGTGCCAGCAGCTTAAAGGATAATTCACCCCTCCACTTT.

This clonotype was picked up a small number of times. DNA for the CDR3: TGTGCCAGCAGCTTAGGTACCAATTCCTATGGCTACACCTTC. Residues: CASSLGTNSYGYTF. The chain has TRBV7-2 and TRBJ1-2; D uncertain. V was shortened by 1 base and J by 4 bases, with 10 bases between the two germline ends. This CDR3 has 14 residues. Germline V gene lookup returns CDR1 SGHTA and CDR2 FQGNSA.

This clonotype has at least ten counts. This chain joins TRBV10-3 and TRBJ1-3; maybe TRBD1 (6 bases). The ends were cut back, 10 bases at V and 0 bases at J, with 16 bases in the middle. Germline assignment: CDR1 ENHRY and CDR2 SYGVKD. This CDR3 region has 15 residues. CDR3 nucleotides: TGTGCCACCTCGGCCGGGGGCCTCTCTGGAAACACCATATATTTT. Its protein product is CATSAGGLSGNTIYF.